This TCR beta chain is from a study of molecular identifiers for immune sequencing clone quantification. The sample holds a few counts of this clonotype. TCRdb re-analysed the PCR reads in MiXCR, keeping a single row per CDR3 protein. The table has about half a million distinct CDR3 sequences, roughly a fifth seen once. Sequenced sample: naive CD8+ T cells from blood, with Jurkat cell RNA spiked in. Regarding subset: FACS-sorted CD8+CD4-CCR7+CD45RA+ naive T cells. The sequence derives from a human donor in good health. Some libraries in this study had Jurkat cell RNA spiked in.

Here the CDR3 DNA reads TGTGCCAGCAGCTCCGCGGGGGCAACCTACAATGAGCAGTTCTTC. It codes for CASSSAGATYNEQFF. The V and J genes are TRBV7-9 and TRBJ2-1, with D perhaps TRBD2 (7 bases). Germline V gene lookup returns CDR1 SEHNR and CDR2 FQNEAQ (reference sequence). This CDR3 has 15 amino acids. Trimming removed 4 bases at V and 2 bases at J, with 12 bases between.